This T cell receptor (beta chain) was sequenced during a study of identical twins. Germline CDR1 is SQVTM and CDR2 is ANQGSEA. The V gene end was trimmed by 3 bases and the J gene end by 8 bases; junction bases not matched to a gene: 4. The CDR3 is 12 amino acids. Regarding the study as a whole: Some out-of-frame alpha sequences were shared by twins, and these showed excess low generation probability.

This clonotype has at least ten counts. The target antigen is unknown. TCRdb passed the 5' RACE reads through MiXCR, listing each CDR3 protein once. The repertoire consists of about 720,000 distinct CDR3 sequences, with less than 10% occurring once and the leading ten covering 0.75% to 1%. These data are also associated with another study on yellow fever vaccine responses in identical twins.

The V and J genes are TRBV29-1 and TRBJ2-1; 7 positions agree with TRBD1. The sequencing sample was made of PBMCs. The receptor's source is a woman between 18 and 29 years old in good health. The CDR3 region has the DNA TGCAGCGTTGACAACAGGGGTCATGAGCAGTTCTTC. It translates to CSVDNRGHEQFF.